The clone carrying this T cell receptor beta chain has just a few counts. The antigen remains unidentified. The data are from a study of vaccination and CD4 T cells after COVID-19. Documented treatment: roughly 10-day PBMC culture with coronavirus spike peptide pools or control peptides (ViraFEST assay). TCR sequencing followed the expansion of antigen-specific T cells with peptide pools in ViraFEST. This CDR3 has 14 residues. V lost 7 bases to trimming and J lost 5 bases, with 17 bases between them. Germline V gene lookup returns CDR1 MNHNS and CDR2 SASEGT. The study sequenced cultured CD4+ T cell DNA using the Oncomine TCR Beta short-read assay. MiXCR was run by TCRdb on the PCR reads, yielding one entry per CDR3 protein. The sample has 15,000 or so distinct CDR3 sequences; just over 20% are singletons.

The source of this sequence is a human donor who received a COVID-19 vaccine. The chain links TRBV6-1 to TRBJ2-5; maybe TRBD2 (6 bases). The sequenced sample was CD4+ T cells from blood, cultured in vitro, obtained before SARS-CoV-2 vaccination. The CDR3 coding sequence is TGTGCCAGCATCCTGGGAGGACTGGGTGAGACCCAGTACTTC. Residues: CASILGGLGETQYF.